This T cell receptor (beta chain) comes out of a study of blood T cell repertoires in COVID-19. Study information: COVID-19 samples from acute and convalescent phases originated in the United States, Italy and Spain.

Authors' methods: Estimates of nucleated cell counts were drawn from the amplification of reference gene primers. Sequenced by immunoSEQ multiplex PCR; TCRdb stores in-frame clones only, minus some. V and J calls and clone size are copied from that table; D and trimming were computed from the DNA. The repertoire holds roughly 100,000 clones, with 87% as singletons. Trimming took 1 base from V and 8 from J, leaving 23 bases between them. The CDR3 extends over 17 amino acids. Germline lookup yields CDR1 SGHDN and CDR2 FVKESK. The rearrangement uses TRBV14 and TRBJ1-2; D not certain. The sample comprised peripheral blood. This clonotype was obtained from a man in his fifties or sixties with active COVID-19. The CDR3 is CASSQVRRRRFQGGYTF. The CDR3 bases are TGTGCCAGCAGCCAAGTTAGGAGACGCCGGTTCCAAGGAGGCTACACCTTC.